Listed below are T cell receptor beta chains from one sample, sequenced in a study of shared clonotypes between healthy human individuals. The assay was immunoSEQ multiplex PCR, and TCRdb's table has in-frame clones only and misses some. The repertoire holds roughly 2,300,000 clones, with around 93% as singletons. The sequencing input was naive CD4+ T cells from PBMCs. These receptors were collected from a man in his late teens or twenties in good health. Some clones in this sample may be carry-over from other donors' samples. CDR3s include the opening cysteine and the closing phenylalanine or tryptophan. The D gene is left open where the match is weak. Clone size is stated in some rows and not others, as once, few, many or a class when expanded.

size | D | J | V | CDR3 | DNA
. | . | TRBJ1-5 | TRBV19 | CASSVTGGQGAQHF | TGTGCCAGTAGCGTGACAGGCGGCCAAGGGGCCCAGCATTTT
once | TRBD1 | TRBJ2-3 | TRBV7-9 | CASSLWGQGASDTQYF | TGTGCCAGCAGCTTATGGGGCCAGGGGGCGTCGGATACGCAGTATTTT
once | . | TRBJ2-7 | TRBV20-1 | CSAMGLYEQYF | TGCAGTGCCATGGGACTCTACGAGCAGTACTTC
. | TRBD1 | TRBJ2-5 | TRBV5-1 | CASSIQGGETQYF | TGCGCCAGCAGTATACAGGGGGGTGAGACCCAGTACTTC
. | TRBD1 | TRBJ1-4 | TRBV4-2 | CASSPGQGPEKLFF | TGTGCCAGCAGCCCCGGACAGGGACCTGAAAAACTGTTTTTT
. | . | TRBJ2-7 | TRBV27 | CASSLVTLPSYEQYF | TGTGCCAGCAGTTTAGTGACTCTCCCATCCTACGAGCAGTACTTC
once | TRBD2 | TRBJ2-5 | TRBV5-1 | CASSLGAGLGPETQYF | TGCGCCAGCAGCTTGGGAGCGGGGCTCGGGCCAGAGACCCAGTACTTC
. | TRBD2 | TRBJ2-5 | TRBV5-1 | CASSLLLAGQETQYF | TGCGCCAGCAGCTTGTTGCTAGCGGGGCAAGAGACCCAGTACTTC
. | . | TRBJ2-7 | TRBV10-1 | CASSESKQTYEQYF | TGCGCCAGCAGTGAGTCGAAGCAAACCTACGAGCAGTACTTC
few | . | TRBJ2-1 | TRBV30 | CAWTEGYNEQFF | TGTGCCTGGACAGAAGGTTACAATGAGCAGTTCTTC
. | . | TRBJ2-1 | TRBV7-9 | CASSLMPREQFF | TGTGCCAGCAGCTTAATGCCCAGGGAGCAGTTCTTC
. | . | TRBJ1-1 | TRBV6-5 | CASRLDGVNTEAFF | TGTGCCAGCAGACTAGACGGGGTGAACACTGAAGCTTTCTTT
once | . | TRBJ2-5 | TRBV29-1 | CSVDSPNRETQYF | TGCAGCGTTGACAGCCCCAACCGGGAGACCCAGTACTTC
. | TRBD1 | TRBJ1-1 | TRBV7-9 | CASSPQGMNTEAFF | TGTGCCAGCAGCCCACAGGGGATGAACACTGAAGCTTTCTTT
. | . | TRBJ2-3 | TRBV7-8 | CASSPRRVVGPSSTDTQYF | TGTGCCAGCAGCCCCCGCCGGGTCGTTGGCCCCTCCAGCACAGATACGCAGTATTTT
. | TRBD1 | TRBJ1-5 | TRBV28 | CASRERQGQGQPQHF | TGTGCCAGCAGGGAAAGACAGGGACAGGGGCAGCCCCAGCATTTT
. | TRBD2 | TRBJ2-7 | TRBV7-9 | CASSSGTRSPYEQYF | TGTGCCAGCAGCTCCGGGACTAGATCCCCCTACGAGCAGTACTTC
. | . | TRBJ2-3 | TRBV7-8 | CASSLDRGRDTQYF | TGTGCCAGCAGCTTAGATAGGGGGAGGGATACGCAGTATTTT
. | . | TRBJ2-7 | TRBV25-1 | CASSDKISYEQYF | TGTGCCAGCAGTGACAAGATCTCCTACGAGCAGTACTTC
. | . | TRBJ2-1 | TRBV9 | CASSVATGRDEQFF | TGTGCCAGCAGCGTAGCTACAGGGAGAGATGAGCAGTTCTTC
. | TRBD2 | TRBJ2-3 | TRBV7-3 | CASSVAGAGTDTQYF | TGTGCCAGCAGCGTAGCGGGAGCCGGGACAGATACGCAGTATTTT
once | TRBD2 | TRBJ2-1 | TRBV7-2 | CASRAGRLSSYNEQFF | TGTGCCAGCAGAGCGGGACGTCTGAGCTCCTACAATGAGCAGTTCTTC
once | TRBD2 | TRBJ2-5 | TRBV7-9 | CASRTSGKETQYF | TGTGCCAGCCGGACTAGCGGAAAAGAGACCCAGTACTTC
. | . | TRBJ2-7 | TRBV7-9 | CASSLLLARDEQYF | TGTGCCAGCAGCTTGCTACTAGCTCGGGACGAGCAGTACTTC
. | . | TRBJ2-1 | TRBV15 | CATSREASGVIYNEQFF | TGTGCCACCAGCAGAGAGGCCAGCGGAGTCATTTACAATGAGCAGTTCTTC
once | . | TRBJ2-3 | TRBV5-1 | CASSWADTQYF | TGCGCCAGCAGCTGGGCAGATACGCAGTATTTT
. | TRBD1 | TRBJ1-4 | TRBV5-6 | CASSSPGQGSGEKLFF | TGTGCCAGCAGCTCGCCGGGACAGGGGTCGGGTGAAAAACTGTTTTTT
. | . | TRBJ2-3 | TRBV5-1 | CASSLEWAAQYSTDTQYF | TGCGCCAGCAGCTTGGAATGGGCAGCCCAATATAGCACAGATACGCAGTATTTT
. | . | TRBJ2-3 | TRBV11-2 | CASSLGPTSDTQYF | TGTGCCAGCAGCTTAGGCCCAACTTCGGATACGCAGTATTTT
. | . | TRBJ1-1 | TRBV5-1 | CASKLGGRTEAFF | TGCGCCAGCAAATTGGGGGGGCGGACTGAAGCTTTCTTT
. | TRBD1 | TRBJ1-1 | TRBV4-1 | CASSRGDREVTEAFF | TGCGCCAGCAGCCGGGGGGACAGGGAGGTTACTGAAGCTTTCTTT
. | . | TRBJ2-7 | TRBV7-3 | CASSLFDGYEQYF | TGTGCCAGCAGCTTATTTGACGGGTACGAGCAGTACTTC
. | . | TRBJ1-2 | TRBV27 | CASSSLTGRPNYGYTF | TGTGCCAGCAGTTCCTTGACAGGACGACCTAACTATGGCTACACCTTC
. | TRBD1 | TRBJ1-5 | TRBV5-1 | CASSSQGGGQPQHF | TGCGCCAGCAGCTCCCAGGGGGGGGGTCAGCCCCAGCATTTT
once | TRBD2 | TRBJ2-3 | TRBV7-7 | CASSFVTPSGLDHTDTQYF | TGTGCCAGCAGCTTTGTTACCCCCTCGGGACTAGACCACACAGATACGCAGTATTTT
. | . | TRBJ2-7 | TRBV27 | CASSSPDYEQYF | TGTGCCAGCAGTTCACCTGACTACGAGCAGTACTTC
. | TRBD1 | TRBJ2-7 | TRBV7-2 | CASSLVGQGNEQYF | TGTGCCAGCAGCTTAGTGGGACAGGGGAACGAGCAGTACTTC
. | . | TRBJ2-7 | TRBV6-6 | CASSGALRLAAEQYF | TGTGCCAGCAGTGGGGCGTTGAGGCTGGCTGCCGAGCAGTACTTC
. | . | TRBJ2-3 | TRBV7-3 | CASSPGRHTDTQYF | TGTGCCAGCAGCCCGGGTAGACACACAGATACGCAGTATTTT
. | . | TRBJ1-1 | TRBV5-1 | CASSKDRYTGAFF | TGCGCCAGCAGTAAAGACAGGTACACTGGAGCTTTCTTT
. | . | TRBJ1-1 | TRBV25-1 | CASSQAGARTEAFF | TGTGCCAGCAGTCAAGCGGGGGCCAGGACTGAAGCTTTCTTT
. | . | TRBJ2-1 | TRBV29-1 | CSVPEGLVRDSYNEQFF | TGCAGCGTCCCCGAGGGGTTAGTGCGGGACTCCTACAATGAGCAGTTCTTC
. | . | TRBJ2-2 | TRBV7-9 | CASSLPRGAGELFF | TGTGCCAGCAGCTTACCCAGGGGTGCCGGGGAGCTGTTTTTT
once | . | TRBJ2-3 | TRBV29-1 | CSVAAQISTDTQYF | TGCAGCGTGGCGGCCCAGATTAGCACAGATACGCAGTATTTT
. | TRBD2 | TRBJ2-3 | TRBV2 | CASTGTSGRTDTQYF | TGTGCCAGCACCGGGACTAGCGGACGCACAGATACGCAGTATTTT
. | TRBD2 | TRBJ2-1 | TRBV7-6 | CASSMPGLAVNEQFF | TGTGCCAGCAGCATGCCGGGACTAGCGGTTAATGAGCAGTTCTTC
. | . | TRBJ1-2 | TRBV15 | CATSLDRVGYTF | TGTGCCACCAGCCTGGACCGGGTTGGCTACACCTTC
. | TRBD1 | TRBJ2-7 | TRBV28 | CASSSTPGQDLWEQYF | TGTGCCAGCAGTAGCACACCGGGACAGGACTTATGGGAGCAGTACTTC
. | . | TRBJ2-5 | TRBV5-4 | CASSPGLGGLETQYF | TGTGCCAGCAGCCCGGGGCTAGGGGGTTTGGAGACCCAGTACTTC
few | . | TRBJ1-2 | TRBV5-1 | CASSFTDPQRGYTF | TGCGCCAGCAGCTTTACCGACCCTCAACGTGGCTACACCTTC
. | . | TRBJ1-3 | TRBV10-1 | CASRYSSGNTIYF | TGCGCCAGCAGATACAGCTCTGGAAACACCATATATTTT
. | . | TRBJ1-5 | TRBV27 | CASSPFNQPQHF | TGTGCCAGCAGCCCTTTTAATCAGCCCCAGCATTTT
. | . | TRBJ2-7 | TRBV2 | CASKLLSSLPHSEQYF | TGTGCCAGCAAATTGTTGTCGAGCCTACCACACAGCGAGCAGTACTTC
. | . | TRBJ2-2 | TRBV6-1 | CASSDDITGELFF | TGTGCCAGCAGTGATGATATCACCGGGGAGCTGTTTTTT
once | TRBD1 | TRBJ2-7 | TRBV6-6 | CASSQLTGSSYEQYF | TGTGCCAGCAGCCAACTGACAGGGAGCTCCTACGAGCAGTACTTC
. | . | TRBJ1-1 | TRBV5-1 | CASSFQGMNTEAFF | TGCGCCAGCAGCTTTCAGGGGATGAACACTGAAGCTTTCTTT
. | TRBD2 | TRBJ2-7 | TRBV11-1 | CASSSVSGSWSYEQYF | TGTGCCAGCAGCTCCGTAAGCGGGAGTTGGTCCTACGAGCAGTACTTC
. | . | TRBJ1-3 | TRBV9 | CASSVQTGSPGNTIYF | TGTGCCAGCAGCGTACAAACAGGTAGCCCTGGAAACACCATATATTTT
. | TRBD2 | TRBJ2-7 | TRBV5-1 | CASSLAGSSSYEQYF | TGCGCCAGCAGCCTAGCGGGGTCTAGCTCCTACGAGCAGTACTTC
. | . | TRBJ1-5 | TRBV6-1 | CASSEMWAVGQPQHF | TGTGCCAGCAGTGAAATGTGGGCAGTCGGGCAGCCCCAGCATTTT